This T cell receptor beta chain was recovered during a study of blood T cells in healthy people across ages. The germline V and J ends were trimmed by 0 bases and 1 base, with 10 bases remaining between them. Germline CDR1 and CDR2: ENHRY and SYGVKD. The CDR3 has 15 residues. A sample-barcoded 5' primer and a J-beta primer mix were used in a second PCR of about 7 to 11 cycles. TCRdb reprocessed the 5' RACE reads with MiXCR, giving one entry per CDR3 protein. The data contain approximately 810,000 distinct CDR3 sequences, roughly 26% of them singletons. This clonotype has at least ten counts. This chain joins TRBV10-3 and TRBJ2-7, with unresolved D. The sequence was obtained from a woman older than 75 in good health. Specimen: blood. Here the CDR3 DNA reads TGTGCCATCAGTGAGTCGTCCGTAGTATCCTACGAGCAGTACTTC. Residues: CAISESSVVSYEQYF.